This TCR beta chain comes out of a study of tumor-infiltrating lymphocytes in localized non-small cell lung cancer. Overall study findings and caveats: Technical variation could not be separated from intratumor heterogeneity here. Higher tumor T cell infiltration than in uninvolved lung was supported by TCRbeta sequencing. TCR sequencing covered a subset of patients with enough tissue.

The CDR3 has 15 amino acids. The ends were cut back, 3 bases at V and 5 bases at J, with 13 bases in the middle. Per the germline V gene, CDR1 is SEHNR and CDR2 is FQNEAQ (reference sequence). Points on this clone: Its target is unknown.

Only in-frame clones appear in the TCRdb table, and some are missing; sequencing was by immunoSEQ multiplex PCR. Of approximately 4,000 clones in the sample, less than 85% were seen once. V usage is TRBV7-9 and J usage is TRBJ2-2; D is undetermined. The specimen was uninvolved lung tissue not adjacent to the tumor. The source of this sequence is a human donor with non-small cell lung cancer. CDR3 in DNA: TGTGCCAGCAGCTTTAACGAGCGTTTTACCGGGGAGCTGTTTTTT. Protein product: CASSFNERFTGELFF.